This T cell receptor (beta chain) was profiled in a study of blood T cells in healthy people across ages. J gave up 1 base and V 5 bases, and 2 bases lay outside the gene matches. Per the germline V gene, CDR1 is KGHDR and CDR2 is SFDVKD. CDR3 length: 15 amino acids. PCR was performed a second time for roughly 7 to 12 cycles using a sample-barcoded 5' primer and a J-beta primer mix. TCRdb called the 5' RACE reads again in MiXCR, with one record for every CDR3 protein. The sample holds 800,000 or so distinct CDR3 sequences; less than 60% are singletons and the top ten take 15% to 20%. The gene calls are TRBV24-1 and TRBJ2-1; 9 nucleotides match TRBD1. The origin of this receptor is a man older than 75 in good health. Sequencing was carried out using blood. The CDR3 reads CATSGGQGSYNEQFF. The DNA for the CDR3 is TGTGCCACCAGTGGAGGACAGGGGTCCTACAATGAGCAGTTCTTC.